The 15 T cell receptor beta chains below all came from one sample that was sequenced in a study of blood T cell repertoires in COVID-19. The protocol was immunoSEQ multiplex PCR, while the TCRdb copy is restricted to in-frame clones and leaves out a portion. This table has fewer than 650,000 clones, 85% to 90% appearing once. Material for sequencing was peripheral blood. The receptors derive from a woman aged 45 to 65 with COVID-19, enrolled during active disease.

V gene TRBV18 combines with J gene TRBJ1-3; TRBD1 agrees at 7 bases. The V and J ends lost 0 bases and 1 base, in that order; junction bases with no gene match: 3. CDR3 length equals 16 residues. Per the germline V gene, CDR1 is KGHSH and CDR2 is LQKENI. The CDR3 bases are TGTGCCAGCTCACCACCGGGACAGCAATCTGGAAACACCATATATTTT. Protein: CASSPPGQQSGNTIYF.

The chain joins TRBV5-8 to TRBJ1-4, with TRBD1 identical over 10 bases. The J segment lost 5 bases and the V segment lost 0 bases, leaving 1 base of the junction unmatched. Germline CDR1 SGHTS, CDR2 YDEGEE. The CDR3 spans 15 residues. CDR3 in amino acids: CASSLEGQGNEKLFF. The CDR3, as DNA: TGTGCCAGCAGCTTGGAGGGACAGGGGAATGAAAAACTGTTTTTT.

The chain's CDR3 is CASSQASIGQETQYF. CDR3 bases: TGTGCCAGCAGCCAGGCATCTATCGGGCAAGAGACCCAGTACTTC. This chain connects TRBV4-2 to TRBJ2-5; no reliable D call. Trimming took off 3 bases at V and 2 bases at J, with 13 bases between the two ends. The CDR3 is 15 residues long. Germline CDR1 LGHNA, CDR2 YNFKEQ.

This rearrangement joins TRBV6-1 to TRBJ1-1, with D hard to call. This CDR3 spans 13 amino acids. With 3 bases removed from V and 1 base from J, the gap between germline ends came to 6 bases. In germline, CDR1 is MNHNS, CDR2 SASEGT. CDR3 protein: CASSDTGNTEAFF. The CDR3 coding sequence is TGTGCCAGCAGTGACACGGGGAACACTGAAGCTTTCTTT.

The V gene is TRBV5-6, the J gene TRBJ1-2, with 9 bases identical to TRBD1. The CDR3 is 15 residues long. Trimming removed 3 bases from V and 8 bases from J; junction bases left unmatched: 11. CDR1 and CDR2 (germline): SGHDT, YYEEEE. The CDR3: CASSYWDREVDGYTF. DNA of the CDR3: TGTGCCAGCAGCTACTGGGACAGGGAAGTGGACGGCTACACCTTC.

The sample holds a few counts of this clone. CDR3 residues: CASRPTGGREAFF. Written as DNA, the CDR3 is TGCGCCAGCAGACCCACAGGGGGCAGAGAAGCTTTCTTT. This chain joins TRBV4-1 and TRBJ1-1, with TRBD1 identical over 9 bases. Losses at the gene ends were 6 bases for V and 8 bases for J; bases not matched to a gene: 7. This CDR3 is 13 amino acids long. Germline V gene sequence: CDR1 MGHRA, CDR2 YSYEKL.

The chain has TRBV5-1 and TRBJ2-4; 7 nucleotides agree with TRBD2. The V and J ends lost 3 bases and 7 bases, in that order; junction bases with no gene match: 7. Germline CDR1 reads SGHRS; CDR2 reads YFSETQ. CDR3 length: 14 amino acids. The CDR3 nucleotides are TGCGCCAGCAGCTGGTCAGGGAGGGATAACATTCAGTACTTC. Translation gives CASSWSGRDNIQYF.

This chain links TRBV3-1 (or the pseudogene TRBV3-2) with TRBJ1-2, with TRBD1 identical over 9 bases. J was trimmed by 4 bases and V by 4 bases; bases with no gene match: 4. Per the germline V gene, CDR1 is LGHDT and CDR2 is YNNKEL (reference sequence). The CDR3 covers 14 residues. The CDR3 loop is CASSPWDRAYGYTF. The CDR3 DNA follows: TGTGCCAGCAGCCCGTGGGACAGGGCCTATGGCTACACCTTC.

The chain combines TRBV11-2 with TRBJ2-2; 8 nucleotides match TRBD1. From germline, CDR1 is SGHAT and CDR2 FQNNGV. The CDR3 has 15 residues. V was pared by 6 bases and J by 6 bases, with 9 bases of the junction left unmatched. This CDR3 is CASSSRQGAAGELFF. The CDR3 coding sequence is TGTGCCAGCAGTTCACGCCAGGGGGCTGCCGGGGAGCTGTTTTTT.

This sequence joins TRBV3-1 (or the pseudogene TRBV3-2) and TRBJ1-1; possibly TRBD1 for D (5 bases). Germline V lookup: CDR1 LGHDT, CDR2 YNNKEL (reference sequence). V gave up 5 bases and J gave up 1 base, with 14 bases separating them. The CDR3 runs to 15 residues. This CDR3 is CASSIRLGGNTEAFF. CDR3 DNA sequence: TGTGCCAGCAGCATTCGCTTGGGGGGGAACACTGAAGCTTTCTTT.

The count of this clone is one. The chain couples TRBV28 to TRBJ2-2; 7 bases match TRBD2. Germline V CDR1 and CDR2: MDHEN, SYDVKM. CDR3 length equals 14 residues. The ends lost 4 bases at V and 6 bases at J; junction bases unmatched: 5. CDR3 amino acids: CASSWEGPAGELFF. For the CDR3, the DNA is TGTGCCAGCAGTTGGGAGGGACCAGCCGGGGAGCTGTTTTTT.

This chain connects TRBV30 to TRBJ2-7; D call uncertain. The CDR3 has 13 residues. Germline CDR1 is GTSNPN and CDR2 is SVGIG (reference sequence). Deletions cut 0 bases from V and 2 bases from J, with 8 bases between. Here the CDR3 DNA reads TGTGCCTGGAGTGTACTGGGCCCCTACGAGCAGTACTTC. This gives the protein CAWSVLGPYEQYF.

This clone has a single count. The sample carries other DNA sequences with the same CDR3. The rearrangement joins TRBV9 to TRBJ2-7; 7 nucleotides align to TRBD1. CDR1 is SGDLS and CDR2 is YYNGEE in the germline V gene. The CDR3 contains 15 residues. Trimming at V came to 0 bases and at J to 0 bases, leaving 3 bases not matched to a gene. The CDR3 DNA is TGTGCCAGCAGCGTAGGTGCAGGGGGCTCCTACGAGCAGTACTTC. Amino acids: CASSVGAGGSYEQYF.

This sequence joins TRBV19 and TRBJ2-7, with 8 positions matching TRBD1. Germline V gives CDR1 LNHDA, CDR2 SQIVND (reference sequence). There are 14 residues in the CDR3. The V gene end was trimmed by 5 bases and the J gene end by 4 bases; junction bases not matched to a gene: 7. CDR3 region: CASSVGQGQYEQYF. CDR3 sequence (DNA): TGTGCCAGTAGTGTTGGACAGGGCCAGTACGAGCAGTACTTC.

The chain links TRBV2 to TRBJ2-3; D unresolved. CDR1 SNHLY and CDR2 FYNNEI come from the germline V gene. The V end lost 7 bases, the J end lost 2 bases, and 13 bases lay between the germline ends. This CDR3 is built from 14 residues. CDR3 protein: CASMRLRSTDTQYF. Here the CDR3 DNA reads TGTGCCAGCATGCGACTCCGATCCACAGATACGCAGTATTTT. Full variable domain (remainder filled in from reference TRBV2 and TRBJ2-3): EPEVTQTPSHQVTQMGQEVILRCVPISNHLYFYWYRQILGQKVEFLVSFYNNEISEKSEIFDDQFSVERPDGSNFTLKIRSTKLEDSAMYFCASMRLRSTDTQYFGPGTRLTVL.